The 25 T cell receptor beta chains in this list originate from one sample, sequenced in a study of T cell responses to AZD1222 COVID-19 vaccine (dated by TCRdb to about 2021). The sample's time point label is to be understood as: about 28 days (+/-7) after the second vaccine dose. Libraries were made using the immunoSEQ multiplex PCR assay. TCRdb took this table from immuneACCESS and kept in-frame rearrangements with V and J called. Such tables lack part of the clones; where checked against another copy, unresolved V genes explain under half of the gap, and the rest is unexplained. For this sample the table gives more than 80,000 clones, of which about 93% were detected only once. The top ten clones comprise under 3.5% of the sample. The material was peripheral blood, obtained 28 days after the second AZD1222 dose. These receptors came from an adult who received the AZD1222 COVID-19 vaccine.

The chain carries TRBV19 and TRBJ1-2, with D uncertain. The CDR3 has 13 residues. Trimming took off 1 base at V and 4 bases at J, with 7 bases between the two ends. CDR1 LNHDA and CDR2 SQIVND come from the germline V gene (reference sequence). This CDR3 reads CASSIGQPYGYTF. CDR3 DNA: TGTGCCAGTAGTATAGGCCAGCCCTATGGCTACACCTTC.

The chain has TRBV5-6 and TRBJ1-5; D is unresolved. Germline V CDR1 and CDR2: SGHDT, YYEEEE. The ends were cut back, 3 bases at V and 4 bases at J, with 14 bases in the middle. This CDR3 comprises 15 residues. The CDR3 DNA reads TGTGCCAGCAGCTCGTCGGTTGGTCTAAATCAGCCCCAGCATTTT. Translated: CASSSSVGLNQPQHF. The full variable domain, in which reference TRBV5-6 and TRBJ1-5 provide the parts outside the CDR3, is DAGVTQSPTHLIKTRGQQVTLRCSPKSGHDTVSWYQQALGQGPQFIFQYYEEEERQRGNFPDRFSGHQFPNYSSELNVNALLLGDSALYLCASSSSVGLNQPQHFGDGTRLSIL.

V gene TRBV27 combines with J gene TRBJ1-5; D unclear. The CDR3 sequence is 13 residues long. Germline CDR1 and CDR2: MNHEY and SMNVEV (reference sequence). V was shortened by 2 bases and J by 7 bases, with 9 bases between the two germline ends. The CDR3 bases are TGTGCCAGCAGTTTAGGCTGGGCCCAGCCCCAGCATTTT. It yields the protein CASSLGWAQPQHF.

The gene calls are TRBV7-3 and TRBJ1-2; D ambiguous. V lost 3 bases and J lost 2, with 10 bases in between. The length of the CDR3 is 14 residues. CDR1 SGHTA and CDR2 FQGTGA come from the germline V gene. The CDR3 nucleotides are TGTGCCAGCAGCTTTGGGCCCTCAAACTATGGCTACACCTTC. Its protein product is CASSFGPSNYGYTF.

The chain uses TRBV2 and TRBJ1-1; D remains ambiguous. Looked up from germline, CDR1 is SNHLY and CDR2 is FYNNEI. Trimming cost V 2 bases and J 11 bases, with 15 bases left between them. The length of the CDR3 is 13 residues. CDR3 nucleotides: TGTGCCAGCAGTGAATCCCCAGGAATAGCGGCTTTCTTT. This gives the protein CASSESPGIAAFF. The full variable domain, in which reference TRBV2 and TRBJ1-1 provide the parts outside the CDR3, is EPEVTQTPSHQVTQMGQEVILRCVPISNHLYFYWYRQILGQKVEFLVSFYNNEISEKSEIFDDQFSVERPDGSNFTLKIRSTKLEDSAMYFCASSESPGIAAFFGQGTRLTVV.

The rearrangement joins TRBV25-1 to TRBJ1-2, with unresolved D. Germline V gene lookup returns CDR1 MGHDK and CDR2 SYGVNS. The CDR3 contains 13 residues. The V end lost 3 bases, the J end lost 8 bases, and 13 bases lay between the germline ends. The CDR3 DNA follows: TGTGCCAGCAGTGACGTCGGCCGGAGGGGCTACACCTTC. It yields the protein CASSDVGRRGYTF.

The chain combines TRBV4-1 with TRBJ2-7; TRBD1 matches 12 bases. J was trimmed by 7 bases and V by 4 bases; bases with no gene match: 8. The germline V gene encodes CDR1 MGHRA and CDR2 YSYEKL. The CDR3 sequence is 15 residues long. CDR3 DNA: TGCGCCAGCAGCCGGGGACAGGGGGCGGCAGGGGAGCAGTACTTC. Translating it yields CASSRGQGAAGEQYF.

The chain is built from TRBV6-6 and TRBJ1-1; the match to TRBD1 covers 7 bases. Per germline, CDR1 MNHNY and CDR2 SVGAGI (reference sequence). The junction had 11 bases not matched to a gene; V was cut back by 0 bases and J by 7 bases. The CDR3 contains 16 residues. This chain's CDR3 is CASSYSRETGTLEAFF. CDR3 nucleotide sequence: TGTGCCAGCAGTTACTCGAGGGAGACAGGGACTCTTGAAGCTTTCTTT.

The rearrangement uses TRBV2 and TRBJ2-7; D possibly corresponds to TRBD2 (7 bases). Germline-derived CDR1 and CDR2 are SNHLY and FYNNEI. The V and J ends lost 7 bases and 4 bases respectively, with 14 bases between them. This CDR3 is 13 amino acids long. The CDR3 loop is CASTPGGSYEQYF. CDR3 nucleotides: TGTGCCAGCACCCCGGGGGGCTCGTACGAGCAGTACTTC.

In DNA form, the CDR3 reads TGTGCCAGCAGCTTACGGGCCTCCAAAGAGACCCAGTACTTC. Residues: CASSLRASKETQYF. V gene TRBV7-2 combines with J gene TRBJ2-5; D is unresolved. The germline gives CDR1 SGHTA, CDR2 FQGNSA. The germline V and J ends were trimmed by 2 bases and 3 bases, with 10 bases remaining between them. The CDR3 is 14 residues long.

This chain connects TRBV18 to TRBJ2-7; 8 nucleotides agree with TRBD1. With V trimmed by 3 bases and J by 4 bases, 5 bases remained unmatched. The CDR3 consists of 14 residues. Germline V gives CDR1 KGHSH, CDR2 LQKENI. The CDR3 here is CASSPLGQAYEQYF. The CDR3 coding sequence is TGTGCCAGCTCACCGTTGGGACAGGCATACGAGCAGTACTTC.

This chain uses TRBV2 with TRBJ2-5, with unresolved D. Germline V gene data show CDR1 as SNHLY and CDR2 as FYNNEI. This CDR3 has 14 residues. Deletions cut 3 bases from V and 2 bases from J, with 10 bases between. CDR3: CASSDGQEQETQYF. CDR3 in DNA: TGTGCCAGCAGTGACGGTCAGGAACAAGAGACCCAGTACTTC.

The CDR3 DNA reads as TGCGCCAGCAGCCAAGGGACAGCTCAAAACACTGAAGCTTTCTTT. Residues: CASSQGTAQNTEAFF. The V gene is TRBV4-3, the J gene TRBJ1-1; D possibly corresponds to TRBD1 (6 bases). CDR1 LGHNA and CDR2 YSLEER come from the germline V gene. Trimming shortened V by 1 base and J by 2 bases, and 11 bases separated the two germline ends. CDR3 length: 15 residues.

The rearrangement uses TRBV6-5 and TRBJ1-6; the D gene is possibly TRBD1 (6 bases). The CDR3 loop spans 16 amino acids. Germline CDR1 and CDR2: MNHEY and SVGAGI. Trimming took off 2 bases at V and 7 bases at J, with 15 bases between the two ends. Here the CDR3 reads CASSYGNRVGNSPLHF. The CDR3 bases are TGTGCCAGCAGTTACGGGAACAGGGTGGGCAATTCACCCCTCCACTTT.

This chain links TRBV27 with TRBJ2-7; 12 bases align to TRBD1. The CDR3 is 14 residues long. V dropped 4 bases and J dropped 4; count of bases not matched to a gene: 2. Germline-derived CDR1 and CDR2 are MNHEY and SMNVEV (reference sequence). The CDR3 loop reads CASSSGQGAYEQYF. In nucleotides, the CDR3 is TGTGCCAGCAGTTCGGGACAGGGGGCTTACGAGCAGTACTTC.

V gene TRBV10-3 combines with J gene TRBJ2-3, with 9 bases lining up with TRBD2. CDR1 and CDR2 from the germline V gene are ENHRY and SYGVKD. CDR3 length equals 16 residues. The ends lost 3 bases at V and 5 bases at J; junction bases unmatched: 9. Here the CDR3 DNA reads TGTGCCATCAGTGATCTAAGCCGCGGGGGGGAAGATACGCAGTATTTT. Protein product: CAISDLSRGGEDTQYF.

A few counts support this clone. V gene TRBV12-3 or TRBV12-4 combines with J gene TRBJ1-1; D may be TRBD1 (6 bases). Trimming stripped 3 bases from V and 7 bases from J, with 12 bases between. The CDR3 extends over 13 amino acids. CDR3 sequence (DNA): TGTGCCAGCAGTTTTGGGGAAGGGGGTGAAGCTTTCTTT. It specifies CASSFGEGGEAFF.

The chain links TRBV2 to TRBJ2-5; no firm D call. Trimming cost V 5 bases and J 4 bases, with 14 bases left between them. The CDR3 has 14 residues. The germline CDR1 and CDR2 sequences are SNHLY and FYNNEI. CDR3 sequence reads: CASSHFTERETQYF. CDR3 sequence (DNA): TGTGCCAGCAGTCACTTCACCGAACGAGAGACCCAGTACTTC.

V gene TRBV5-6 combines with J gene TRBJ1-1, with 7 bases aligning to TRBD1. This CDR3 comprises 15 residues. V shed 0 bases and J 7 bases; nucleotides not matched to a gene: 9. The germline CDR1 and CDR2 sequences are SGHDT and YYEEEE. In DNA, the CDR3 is TGTGCCAGCAGCTTGGGGGGACAGACGATATATGAAGCTTTCTTT. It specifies CASSLGGQTIYEAFF. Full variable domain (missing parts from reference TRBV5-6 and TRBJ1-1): DAGVTQSPTHLIKTRGQQVTLRCSPKSGHDTVSWYQQALGQGPQFIFQYYEEEERQRGNFPDRFSGHQFPNYSSELNVNALLLGDSALYLCASSLGGQTIYEAFFGQGTRLTVV.

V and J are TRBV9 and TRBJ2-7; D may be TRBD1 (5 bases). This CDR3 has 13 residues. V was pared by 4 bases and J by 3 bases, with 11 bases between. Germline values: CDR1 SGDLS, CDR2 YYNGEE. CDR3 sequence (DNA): TGTGCCAGCAGCCCGAGACAGAACTACGAGCAGTACTTC. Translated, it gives CASSPRQNYEQYF.

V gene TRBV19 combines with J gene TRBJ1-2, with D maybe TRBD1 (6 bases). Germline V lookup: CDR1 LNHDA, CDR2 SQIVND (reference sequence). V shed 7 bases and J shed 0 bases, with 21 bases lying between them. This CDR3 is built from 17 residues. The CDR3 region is CASNPPGQSTTNYGYTF. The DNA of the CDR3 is TGTGCCAGTAACCCCCCCGGACAGTCTACAACTAACTATGGCTACACCTTC.

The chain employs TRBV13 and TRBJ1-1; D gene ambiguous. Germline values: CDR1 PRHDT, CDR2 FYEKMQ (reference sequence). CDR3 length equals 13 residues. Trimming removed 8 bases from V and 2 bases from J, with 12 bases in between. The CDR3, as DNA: TGTGCCAGCCTACCTCAGGATAACACTGAAGCTTTCTTT. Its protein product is CASLPQDNTEAFF.

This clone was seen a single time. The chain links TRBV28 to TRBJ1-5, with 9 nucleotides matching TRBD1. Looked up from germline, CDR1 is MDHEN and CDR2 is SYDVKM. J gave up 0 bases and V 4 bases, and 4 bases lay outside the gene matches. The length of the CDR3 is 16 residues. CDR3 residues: CASSSTTGGSNQPQHF. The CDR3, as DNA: TGTGCCAGCAGTTCAACGACAGGGGGTAGCAATCAGCCCCAGCATTTT.

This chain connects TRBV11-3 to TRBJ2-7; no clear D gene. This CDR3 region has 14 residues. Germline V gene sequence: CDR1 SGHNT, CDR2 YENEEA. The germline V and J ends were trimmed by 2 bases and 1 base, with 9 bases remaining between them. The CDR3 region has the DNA TGTGCCAGCAGCTTATCACCCAGATCCTACGAGCAGTACTTC. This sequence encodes CASSLSPRSYEQYF.

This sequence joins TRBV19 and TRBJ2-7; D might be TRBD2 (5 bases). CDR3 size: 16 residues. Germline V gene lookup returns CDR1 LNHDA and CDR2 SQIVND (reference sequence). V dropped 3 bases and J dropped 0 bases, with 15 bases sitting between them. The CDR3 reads CASSMYPGRSSYEQYF. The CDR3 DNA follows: TGTGCCAGTAGTATGTACCCGGGGAGAAGCTCCTACGAGCAGTACTTC.